The 6 T cell receptor beta chains below come from one sample, sequenced in a study of T cells in Graves' hyperthyroidism and ophthalmopathy. Amplification targeted TCR beta CDR3 regions from RNA transcripts. First-round RT-PCR of the TCR CDR3 relied on the HTBI primer set. Each CDR3 protein is one row after TCRdb ran MiXCR on the multiplex PCR reads. The sample lists under 400,000 distinct CDR3 sequences, more than 20% occurring once. The sequencing input was blood. The receptors stem from a man in his forties or fifties with Graves' hyperthyroidism.

The CDR3 bases are TGCAGCGTTGGTAGTTACTCCTACGAGCAGTACTTC. This gives the protein CSVGSYSYEQYF. The chain carries TRBV29-1 and TRBJ2-7; D unresolved. Trimming removed 4 bases from V and 0 bases from J, with 7 bases in between. The CDR3 extends over 12 amino acids. From germline, CDR1 is SQVTM and CDR2 ANQGSEA.

CDR3 sequence (DNA): TGTGCCAGCAGTGACCCCAGGGGAACTGGTGAAAAACTGTTTTTT. The encoded protein is CASSDPRGTGEKLFF. V is TRBV25-1 and J is TRBJ1-4, with D possibly matching TRBD1 (6 bases). V gave up 3 bases and J gave up 7 bases, with 15 bases separating them. CDR3 size: 15 residues. From germline, CDR1 is MGHDK and CDR2 SYGVNS.

This chain links TRBV5-1 with TRBJ1-3; TRBD1 matches at 7 bases. CDR1 and CDR2 (germline): SGHRS, YFSETQ. V lost 5 bases to trimming and J lost 0 bases; unmatched junction nucleotides: 5. This CDR3 has 15 amino acids. Here the CDR3 reads CASRGQTSSGNTIYF. The DNA for the CDR3 is TGCGCCAGCAGGGGACAGACAAGCTCTGGAAACACCATATATTTT. The variable domain in full, completed from reference TRBV5-1 and TRBJ1-3, reads KAGVTQTPRYLIKTRGQQVTLSCSPISGHRSVSWYQQTPGQGLQFLFEYFSETQRNKGNFPGRFSGRQFSNSRSEMNVSTLELGDSALYLCASRGQTSSGNTIYFGEGSWLTVV.

There are a few counts of this clonotype. The chain has TRBV12-5 and TRBJ2-1; 7 bases fit TRBD1. CDR1 is LGHNT, CDR2 FRNRAP, per germline. This CDR3 contains 15 residues. V was pared by 7 bases and J by 1 base, with 7 bases of the junction left unmatched. The DNA of the CDR3 is TGTGCTAGTGCCAAAAGGGACAGTTCCTACAATGAGCAGTTCTTC. This translates into CASAKRDSSYNEQFF.

The chain couples TRBV29-1 to TRBJ2-7; tentatively, D is TRBD1 (6 bases). This CDR3 has 13 amino acids. Germline V CDR1 and CDR2: SQVTM, ANQGSEA. V was cut by 4 bases and J by 2 bases, with 12 bases left in between. Written as DNA, the CDR3 is TGCAGCGTTGCCTGGGGGCCCACCTACGAGCAGTACTTC. Translating gives CSVAWGPTYEQYF.

The chain links TRBV9 to TRBJ2-2, with TRBD2 identical over 7 bases. V shed 0 bases, J shed 2 bases, and the junction held 7 bases outside the gene matches. CDR1 and CDR2 from the germline V gene are SGDLS and YYNGEE. This CDR3 comprises 17 residues. In DNA, the CDR3 is TGTGCCAGCAGCGTAGCTGTGAGCGGGGAAAACACCGGGGAGCTGTTTTTT. It translates to CASSVAVSGENTGELFF.